Presented here are 7 T cell receptor beta chains from one specimen sequenced in a study of cytomegalovirus exposure and HLA in healthy donors. PCR was performed using 60 Vbeta and 13 Jbeta primers. Sequencing was performed with immunoSEQ multiplex PCR; in TCRdb, only in-frame clones are kept and a portion is missing. The data show 50,000 or so clones, roughly 76% seen once. Sequencing was done on a sample of PBMCs. The source is a woman aged 40 to 49 in good health and CMV-seropositive.

The J gene is TRBJ2-5, the V gene TRBV30; 7 bases line up with TRBD2. CDR1 GTSNPN and CDR2 SVGIG come from the germline V gene (reference sequence). The CDR3 sequence is 14 residues long. V lost 5 bases, J lost 9 bases, and 15 bases stayed unmatched. CDR3 sequence: CAWVASGPQVAQYF. The CDR3 DNA is TGTGCCTGGGTGGCTAGCGGCCCCCAGGTGGCCCAGTACTTC.

The genes are TRBV21-1 and TRBJ2-7; TRBD1, the table's D call, lacks a check against the DNA. TRBV21-1 is labeled a pseudogene. The CDR3 covers 14 residues. CDR3 in amino acids: CASSKEQENYEQYF. In DNA, the CDR3 is TGTGCCAGCAGCAAAGAACAGGAGAACTACGAGCAGTACTTC.

The chain joins TRBV4-2 to TRBJ1-1; tentative D call: TRBD1 (5 bases). The CDR3 consists of 15 residues. V gave up 3 bases and J gave up 1 base, with 12 bases separating them. From germline, CDR1 is LGHNA and CDR2 YNFKEQ. CDR3 amino acids: CASSQANQGNTEAFF. As DNA, the CDR3 is TGTGCCAGCAGCCAGGCGAATCAGGGGAACACTGAAGCTTTCTTT.

The CDR3 spells CAWSVAPGSGYTF. The CDR3, as DNA: TGTGCCTGGAGTGTGGCGCCAGGGTCGGGCTACACCTTC. The rearrangement uses TRBV30 and TRBJ1-2, with a possible D match to TRBD1 (5 bases). The CDR3 is 13 residues long. V was cut by 0 bases and J by 8 bases, with 13 bases left in between. Germline CDR1 reads GTSNPN; CDR2 reads SVGIG (reference sequence).

The rearrangement links TRBV2 to TRBJ2-1; D is unresolved. Germline CDR1 and CDR2: SNHLY and FYNNEI. There are 15 residues in the CDR3. Trimming removed 6 bases at V and 3 bases at J, with 15 bases between. This CDR3 reads CASSTFLGRYNEQFF. The CDR3 DNA is TGTGCCAGCAGCACCTTTCTAGGCCGCTACAATGAGCAGTTCTTC.

Only a few counts were recorded for this clone. V and J are TRBV5-1 and TRBJ2-7; 10 bases are shared with TRBD1. J gave up 0 bases and V 0 bases, and 3 bases lay outside the gene matches. Germline loops: CDR1 SGHRS, CDR2 YFSETQ. CDR3 length: 16 amino acids. The CDR3 protein is CASSLAWTGGSYEQYF. Written as DNA, the CDR3 is TGCGCCAGCAGCTTGGCCTGGACAGGGGGCTCCTACGAGCAGTACTTC.

The CDR3 is CASSVRPGTDTQYF. In DNA form, the CDR3 reads TGTGCCAGCAGCGTGCGTCCTGGCACAGATACGCAGTATTTT. The gene calls are TRBV9 and TRBJ2-3, with no clear D. The CDR3 extends over 14 amino acids. Germline V gene sequence: CDR1 SGDLS, CDR2 YYNGEE. V lost 2 bases, J lost 1 base, and 8 bases lay in between.